This TCR beta chain emerged from a study of cytomegalovirus exposure and HLA in healthy donors (dated by TCRdb to 2017 to 2019). A note on the overall study: The 700 or so repertoires of the first cohort and the roughly 110 validation repertoires were produced on the same platform, according to a later analysis. The study aimed to test whether signatures of past pathogen exposure could be identified by cataloging public T cell receptors. Along with the approximately 700-subject first cohort, a separate validation cohort of 120 different subjects was used. To predict cytomegalovirus infection status, the study combined high-throughput TCR immunosequencing, statistical association of individual TCRs with disease status, and machine learning.

The investigation overall reported the following: Cytomegalovirus status was reported to be diagnosed by the classifier with high specificity and sensitivity in both the original and validation cohorts. A later analysis lacked HLA typing for the validation cohort, so it scored co-occurrence in that cohort across all 130 or so repertoires. It was suggested by the authors that the approach could potentially be generalized to other disease states and immunological phenotypes. A few of the identified cytomegalovirus-associated TCR beta chains were confirmed in vitro to be specific for cytomegalovirus antigens. In the study, 150 to 200 TCR beta chains were listed as associated with cytomegalovirus. Across donors, most TCR sequences were observed very rarely, whereas some public TCRs were present in many individuals. Of the cluster scores, 90% to 95% were above 0 in a later analysis, which found that TCRs clustered in the first cohort also tended to co-occur in the 95 to 150 validation repertoires.

There are 19 amino acids in the CDR3, from cysteine to phenylalanine inclusive. Only the CDR3 DNA stays, 57 bases, in frame from base 1. The germline V and J ends show losses of 1 base and 4 bases respectively, and no gene match explains 18 bases of the junction. From a lookup of the germline V gene, CDR1 and CDR2 are SGDLS and YYNGEE. The donors were included in the validation cohort of over a hundred subjects, a group kept apart from the approximately 700-subject first cohort. The protocol used for the library was the immunoSEQ multiplex PCR assay. In the source study's methods: A statistical classification framework was built for diagnosing cytomegalovirus status from the catalog of TCR beta chain sequences. TCRdb obtained this table from immuneACCESS and retained in-frame rearrangements with V and J assigned. These tables miss some clones; where compared with another copy, unresolved V genes account for less than half of the shortfall, and the remainder is unexplained. V, J and clone size derive from that table, while D and trimming were established from the DNA sequence. The sample table shows approximately 260,000 clones, and 80% to 90% are seen once. The top ten clonotypes cover about 1% of the sample.

Details on this clone: Its specific antigen is unknown. Per-nucleotide qualities are absent, and no much larger clonotype sits a single base away.

Sequenced input: PBMCs. This receptor chain uses TRBV9 and TRBJ2-3; 7 bases in the middle match TRBD2. The receptor comes from a woman younger than 30 in good health and CMV-seronegative. The CDR3 sequence is CASSVSTREDEPRPDTQYF. The base sequence is TGTGCCAGCAGCGTAAGTACACGGGAGGACGAACCCAGGCCAGATACGCAGTATTTT.